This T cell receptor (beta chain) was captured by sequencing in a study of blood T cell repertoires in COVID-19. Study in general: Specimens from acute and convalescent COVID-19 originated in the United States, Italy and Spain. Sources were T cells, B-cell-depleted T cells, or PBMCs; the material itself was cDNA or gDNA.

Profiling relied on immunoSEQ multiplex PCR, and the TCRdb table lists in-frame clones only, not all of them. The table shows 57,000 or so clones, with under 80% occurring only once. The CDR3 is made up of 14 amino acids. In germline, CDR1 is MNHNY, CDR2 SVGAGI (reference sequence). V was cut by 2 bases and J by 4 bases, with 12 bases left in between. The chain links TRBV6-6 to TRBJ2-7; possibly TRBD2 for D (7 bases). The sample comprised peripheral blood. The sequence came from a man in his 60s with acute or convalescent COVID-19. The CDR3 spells CASSYGGGPYEQYF. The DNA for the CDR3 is TGTGCCAGCAGTTACGGGGGGGGCCCATACGAGCAGTACTTC.